This is a list of T cell receptor beta chains from one sample in a study of T-cell reconstitution after alpha-beta-depleted transplantation in children. A single record per CDR3 protein comes from TCRdb applying MiXCR to the PCR reads. Among 200,000 or so distinct CDR3 sequences listed, roughly 6.3% were seen once. Source: PBMCs, taken before TCRalphabeta/CD19-depleted stem cell transplant. The receptors originated from a girl in the first two years of life with combined immunodeficiency, due to receive a stem cell transplant. The CDR3 runs from the conserved cysteine through the conserved F or W. A D gene is named only where the DNA matches it firmly. Clone size is shown for a subset of rows, as once, few, many or a class of expanded clone.

len,d_gene,j_gene,abundance,v_gene,CDR3aa,CDR3nt
16,.,TRBJ2-1,many,TRBV19,CASSILRGGVGSEQFF,TGTGCCAGTAGTATCTTAAGGGGCGGGGTAGGGAGTGAGCAGTTCTTC
18,TRBD2,TRBJ2-7,many,TRBV4-2,CASSQDVSSGGPAYEQYF,TGTGCCAGCAGCCAAGATGTAAGTAGCGGGGGGCCAGCCTACGAGCAGTACTTC
15,TRBD2,TRBJ2-1,many,TRBV10-3,CAISDPPGLADEQFF,TGTGCCATCAGTGATCCTCCGGGACTAGCGGATGAGCAGTTCTTC
15,TRBD2,TRBJ2-7,many,TRBV12-3/TRBV12-4,CASRPTSGGTYEQYF,TGTGCCAGCAGACCTACTAGCGGGGGGACCTACGAGCAGTACTTC
14,TRBD1,TRBJ1-2,many,TRBV29-1,CSVPFTGQGHGYTF,TGCAGCGTTCCCTTTACGGGACAGGGCCATGGCTACACCTTC
14,.,TRBJ2-7,.,TRBV12-3/TRBV12-4,CASSFQGTTYEQYF,TGTGCCAGCAGTTTTCAGGGTACGACCTACGAGCAGTACTTC
16,.,TRBJ2-1,many,TRBV7-2,CASSSQGEGSYNEQFF,TGTGCCAGCAGCTCGCAAGGGGAAGGGTCCTACAATGAGCAGTTCTTC
14,TRBD1,TRBJ1-2,many,TRBV4-2,CASSPDRAGYGYTF,TGTGCCAGCAGCCCGGACAGGGCCGGCTATGGCTACACCTTC
15,TRBD2,TRBJ2-1,many,TRBV5-6,CASTGLAGSYNEQFF,TGTGCCAGCACCGGCCTAGCGGGGAGTTACAATGAGCAGTTCTTC
16,.,TRBJ2-3,many,TRBV20-1,CSARPTRWGLTDTQYF,TGCAGTGCTAGACCTACCCGCTGGGGACTCACAGATACGCAGTATTTT
16,.,TRBJ2-1,few,TRBV20-1,CSAPTLGPPSYNEQFF,TGCAGTGCCCCCACCCTAGGGCCACCCTCCTACAATGAGCAGTTCTTC
15,.,TRBJ1-1,many,TRBV29-1,CSASSTGSMNTEAFF,TGCAGCGCGTCCTCGACAGGAAGCATGAACACTGAAGCTTTCTTT
16,.,TRBJ1-2,many,TRBV29-1,CSVRLPRQGADYGYTF,TGCAGCGTTCGTCTACCCCGCCAGGGTGCTGACTATGGCTACACCTTC
17,.,TRBJ2-3,few,TRBV5-8,CASSPLPTPAAPDTQYF,TGTGCCAGCAGCCCATTACCGACCCCAGCGGCCCCAGATACGCAGTATTTT
13,.,TRBJ2-7,many,TRBV20-1,CSAVRDNIFEQYF,TGCAGTGCTGTGCGCGATAACATCTTCGAGCAGTACTTC
16,.,TRBJ2-7,.,TRBV6-7,CASSYQSTGTTYEQYF,TGTGCCAGCAGTTACCAGTCAACGGGGACGACCTACGAGCAGTACTTC
12,.,TRBJ2-2,many,TRBV29-1,CLRRLESGELFF,TGCCTCCGGAGACTAGAGTCCGGGGAGCTGTTTTTT
16,.,TRBJ2-3,many,TRBV28,CASSFGADSNTDTQYF,TGTGCCAGCAGTTTCGGGGCGGACTCCAACACAGATACGCAGTATTTT
13,.,TRBJ2-7,many,TRBV27,CARTEDNPYEQYF,TGTGCCAGGACCGAGGATAATCCCTACGAGCAGTACTTC
15,.,TRBJ2-1,many,TRBV7-9,CASSPSWLAGNEQFF,TGTGCCAGCAGCCCTTCGTGGCTGGCGGGGAATGAGCAGTTCTTC
13,TRBD2,TRBJ2-1,many,TRBV12-3/TRBV12-4,CASSFGGGNEQFF,TGTGCCAGCAGTTTTGGGGGAGGGAATGAGCAGTTCTTC
16,TRBD2,TRBJ2-5,many,TRBV10-3,CAISTAGTSGQETQYF,TGTGCCATCAGTACCGCCGGGACTAGCGGCCAAGAGACCCAGTACTTC
16,.,TRBJ2-2,many,TRBV5-1,CASSLTLARGTGELFF,TGCGCCAGCAGCTTAACTCTCGCCCGGGGCACCGGGGAGCTGTTTTTT
15,.,TRBJ2-2,many,TRBV29-1,CSVEDAPYSTGELFF,TGCAGCGTTGAAGATGCTCCCTATAGCACCGGGGAGCTGTTTTTT
13,.,TRBJ2-7,many,TRBV27,CASSFAAGYEQYF,TGTGCCAGCAGTTTCGCGGCAGGCTACGAGCAGTACTTC
15,.,TRBJ1-1,many,TRBV29-1,CSVEGGRALSTEAFF,TGCAGCGTTGAAGGCGGTAGGGCACTGAGCACTGAAGCTTTCTTT
15,TRBD1,TRBJ2-1,once,TRBV11-1,CASSSRDRVYNEQIF,TGTGCCAGCAGCTCCCGGGACAGGGTCTACAATGAGCAGATCTTC
13,.,TRBJ2-4,many,TRBV7-9,CASSLVGKNIQYF,TGTGCCAGCAGCTTAGTAGGCAAAAACATTCAGTACTTC
20,.,TRBJ2-1,many,TRBV28,CASSRGPGHLTTALYNEQFF,TGTGCCAGCAGTCGAGGGCCGGGACACCTAACCACCGCGTTGTACAATGAGCAGTTCTTC
15,TRBD2,TRBJ2-1,many,TRBV7-2,CASSPGLGSYNEQFF,TGTGCCAGCAGCCCTGGACTAGGCTCCTACAATGAGCAGTTCTTC
16,TRBD2,TRBJ2-7,many,TRBV12-3/TRBV12-4,CASSPRLALVTYEQYF,TGTGCCAGCAGCCCCAGACTAGCCCTGGTTACCTACGAGCAGTACTTC
15,TRBD2,TRBJ2-1,many,TRBV5-1,CASSLGLAVHNEQFF,TGCGCCAGCAGCTTGGGACTAGCGGTACACAATGAGCAGTTCTTC
15,TRBD2,TRBJ2-3,few,TRBV5-1,CASSLGEGGADTQYF,TGCGCCAGCAGCCTAGGAGAGGGAGGGGCAGATACGCAGTATTTT
12,TRBD1,TRBJ1-2,many,TRBV20-1,CSARGQGHGYTF,TGCAGTGCTAGGGGACAGGGCCATGGCTACACCTTC
16,.,TRBJ2-1,many,TRBV4-1,CASSERGRGAHNEQFF,TGCGCCAGCAGCGAACGGGGGAGGGGGGCCCACAATGAGCAGTTCTTC
16,TRBD2,TRBJ2-1,many,TRBV29-1,CSVDGREEASGMAQFF,TGCAGCGTTGATGGTAGAGAGGAGGCTAGCGGGATGGCGCAGTTCTTC
14,.,TRBJ1-1,many,TRBV5-1,CASSLGPWNTEAFF,TGCGCCAGCAGCTTAGGGCCGTGGAACACTGAAGCTTTCTTT
16,TRBD1,TRBJ2-7,.,TRBV18,CASSRSDRDPYYEQYF,TGTGCCAGCTCACGCTCGGACAGGGACCCTTACTACGAGCAGTACTTC
15,.,TRBJ2-7,.,TRBV21-1,CASSKAPGLFYEQYF,TGTGCCAGCAGCAAAGCCCCGGGACTATTCTACGAGCAGTACTTC
15,TRBD1,TRBJ2-7,many,TRBV20-1,CSARNTTGSGYEQYF,TGCAGTGCTAGAAACACGACAGGGTCCGGCTACGAGCAGTACTTC
14,TRBD2,TRBJ2-5,many,TRBV5-5,CASSFWTRWETQYF,TGTGCCAGCAGCTTTTGGACTAGGTGGGAGACCCAGTACTTC
18,.,TRBJ2-5,few,TRBV14,CASSQEEGFGRLEETQYF,TGTGCCAGCAGCCAAGAAGAGGGGTTTGGGCGCCTAGAGGAGACCCAGTACTTC
14,TRBD2,TRBJ2-5,many,TRBV7-6,CASSSRRGRETQYF,TGTGCCAGCAGCTCCAGGCGGGGGAGGGAGACCCAGTACTTC
14,TRBD2,TRBJ2-7,many,TRBV27,CASSLGLAVYEQYF,TGTGCCAGCAGTTTGGGACTAGCGGTCTACGAGCAGTACTTC
12,TRBD2,TRBJ2-7,many,TRBV20-1,CSVAGPGYEQYF,TGCAGTGTAGCGGGCCCGGGCTACGAGCAGTACTTC
17,.,TRBJ1-1,.,TRBV6-1,CASIPQPGGFVMAEPFF,TGTGCCAGCATTCCACAACCCGGTGGGTTTGTGATGGCTGAACCTTTCTTT
14,.,TRBJ1-6,many,TRBV12-3/TRBV12-4,CASSHTGRGSPLHF,TGTGCCAGCAGTCATACAGGGAGAGGTTCACCCCTCCACTTT